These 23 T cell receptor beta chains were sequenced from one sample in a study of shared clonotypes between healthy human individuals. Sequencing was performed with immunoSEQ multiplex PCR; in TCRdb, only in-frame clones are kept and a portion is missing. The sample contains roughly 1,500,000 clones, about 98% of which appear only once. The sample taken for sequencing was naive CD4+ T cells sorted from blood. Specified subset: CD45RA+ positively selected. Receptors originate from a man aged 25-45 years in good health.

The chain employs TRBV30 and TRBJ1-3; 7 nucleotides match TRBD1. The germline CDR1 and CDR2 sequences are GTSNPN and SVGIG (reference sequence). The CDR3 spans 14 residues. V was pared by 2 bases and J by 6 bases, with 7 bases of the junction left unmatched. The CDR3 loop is CAWSPDRVTNTIYF. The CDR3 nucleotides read TGTGCCTGGAGTCCCGACAGGGTCACAAACACCATATATTTT.

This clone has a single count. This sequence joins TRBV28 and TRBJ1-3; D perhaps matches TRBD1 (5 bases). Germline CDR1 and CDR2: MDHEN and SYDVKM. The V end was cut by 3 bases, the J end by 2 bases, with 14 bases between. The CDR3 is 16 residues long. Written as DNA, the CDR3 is TGTGCCAGCAGTTTTTCCTCAGGACAAACTGGAAACACCATATATTTT. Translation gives CASSFSSGQTGNTIYF.

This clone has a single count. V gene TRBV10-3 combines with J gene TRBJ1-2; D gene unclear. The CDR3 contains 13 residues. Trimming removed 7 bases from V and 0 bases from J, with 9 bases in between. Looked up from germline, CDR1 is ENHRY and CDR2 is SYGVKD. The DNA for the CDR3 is TGTGCCATCAAGGAAGACACTAACTATGGCTACACCTTC. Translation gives CAIKEDTNYGYTF.

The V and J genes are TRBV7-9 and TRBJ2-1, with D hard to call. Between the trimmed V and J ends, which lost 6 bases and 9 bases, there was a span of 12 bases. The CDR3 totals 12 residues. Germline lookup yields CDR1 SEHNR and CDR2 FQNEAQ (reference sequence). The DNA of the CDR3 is TGTGCCAGCAGGAAAGATAGGTCTGAGCAGTTCTTC. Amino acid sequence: CASRKDRSEQFF.

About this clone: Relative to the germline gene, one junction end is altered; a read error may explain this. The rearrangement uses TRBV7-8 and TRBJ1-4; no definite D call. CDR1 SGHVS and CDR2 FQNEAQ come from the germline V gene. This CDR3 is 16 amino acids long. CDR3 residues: CASSLAPGGADEKLFF. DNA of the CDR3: TGTGCCAGCAGCCTAGCTCCAGGCGGCGCCGATGAAAAACTGTTTTTT.

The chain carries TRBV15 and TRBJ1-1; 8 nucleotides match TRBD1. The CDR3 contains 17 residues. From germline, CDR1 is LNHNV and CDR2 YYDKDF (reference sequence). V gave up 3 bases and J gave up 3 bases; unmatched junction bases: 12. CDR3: CATSRVRDRRGDTEAFF. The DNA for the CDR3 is TGTGCCACCAGCAGGGTCCGGGACAGGAGGGGGGACACTGAAGCTTTCTTT.

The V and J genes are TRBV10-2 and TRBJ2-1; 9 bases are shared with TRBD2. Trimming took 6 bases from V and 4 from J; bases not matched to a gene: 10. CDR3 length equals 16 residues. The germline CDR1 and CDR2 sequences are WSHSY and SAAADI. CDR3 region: CASSHLTSGLYNEQFF. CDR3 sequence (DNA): TGCGCCAGCAGCCACCTGACTAGCGGACTTTACAATGAGCAGTTCTTC.

Here the CDR3 DNA reads TGCGCCAGCAGCTTGGCTCAAACAGGGGACCCAAGGTGGAGCATTCAGTACTTC. Residues: CASSLAQTGDPRWSIQYF. The chain combines TRBV5-1 with TRBJ2-4, with TRBD1 matching over 7 bases. CDR1 and CDR2 (germline): SGHRS, YFSETQ. The CDR3 is 18 residues long. With 0 bases clipped from V and 9 bases from J, the junction kept 18 bases outside the gene matches.

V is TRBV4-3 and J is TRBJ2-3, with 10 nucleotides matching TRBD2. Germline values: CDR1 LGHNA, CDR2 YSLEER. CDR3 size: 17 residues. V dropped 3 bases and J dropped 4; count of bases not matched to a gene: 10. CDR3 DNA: TGCGCCAGCAGCCAGGTTAGCGGGAGGCCGAGGGCAGATACGCAGTATTTT. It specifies CASSQVSGRPRADTQYF.

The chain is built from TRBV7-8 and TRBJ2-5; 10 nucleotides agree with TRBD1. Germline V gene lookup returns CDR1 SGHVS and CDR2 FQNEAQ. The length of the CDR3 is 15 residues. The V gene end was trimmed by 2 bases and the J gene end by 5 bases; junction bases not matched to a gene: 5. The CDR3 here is CASSLIGTGEETQYF. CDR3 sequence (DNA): TGTGCCAGCAGCTTAATCGGGACAGGGGAGGAGACCCAGTACTTC.

This chain's CDR3 is CASSPTRDRVQFF. As DNA, the CDR3 is TGTGCCAGCAGCCCTACCCGGGACAGGGTGCAGTTCTTC. The chain has TRBV28 and TRBJ2-1, with 9 bases identical to TRBD1. The CDR3 covers 13 residues. Germline V CDR1 and CDR2: MDHEN, SYDVKM. The J segment lost 12 bases and the V segment lost 6 bases, leaving 9 bases of the junction unmatched.

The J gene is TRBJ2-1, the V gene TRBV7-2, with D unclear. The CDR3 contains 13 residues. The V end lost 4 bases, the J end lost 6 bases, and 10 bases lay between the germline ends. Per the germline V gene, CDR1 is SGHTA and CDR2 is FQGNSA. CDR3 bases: TGTGCCAGCAGCTCGAGCATGCGCAATGAGCAGTTCTTC. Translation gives CASSSSMRNEQFF.

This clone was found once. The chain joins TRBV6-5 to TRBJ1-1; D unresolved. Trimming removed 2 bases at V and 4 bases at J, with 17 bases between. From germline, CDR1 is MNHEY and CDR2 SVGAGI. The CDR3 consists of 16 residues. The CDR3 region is CASSYRQDPTLTEAFF. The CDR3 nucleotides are TGTGCCAGCAGTTACAGGCAGGACCCGACCCTCACTGAAGCTTTCTTT.

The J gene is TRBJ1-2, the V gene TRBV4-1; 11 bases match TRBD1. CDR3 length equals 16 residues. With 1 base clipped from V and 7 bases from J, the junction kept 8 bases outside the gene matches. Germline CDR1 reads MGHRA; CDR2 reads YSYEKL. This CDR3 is CASSQGAGQGAGGYTF. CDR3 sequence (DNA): TGCGCCAGCAGCCAAGGGGCCGGACAGGGGGCTGGTGGCTACACCTTC.

CDR3 bases: TGTGCCAGCAGCGAGGGGGCAGGGGGCGGGTATGGCTACACCTTC. It codes for CASSEGAGGGYGYTF. The chain combines TRBV7-2 with TRBJ1-2; TRBD1 matches at 8 bases. CDR3 length: 15 residues. After removal of 5 bases from V and 5 bases from J, the junction contained 10 bases not matched to a gene. CDR1 SGHTA and CDR2 FQGNSA come from the germline V gene.

CDR3 bases: TGTGCCACGCGATCAGGGGCAGGGGTGGTGCGGCCCCAGCATTTT. It encodes CATRSGAGVVRPQHF. The chain couples TRBV19 to TRBJ1-5, with a weak D call TRBD1 (6 bases). V shed 10 bases and J shed 9 bases, with 25 bases lying between them. CDR1 and CDR2 (germline): LNHDA, SQIVND (reference sequence). The CDR3 is 15 residues long.

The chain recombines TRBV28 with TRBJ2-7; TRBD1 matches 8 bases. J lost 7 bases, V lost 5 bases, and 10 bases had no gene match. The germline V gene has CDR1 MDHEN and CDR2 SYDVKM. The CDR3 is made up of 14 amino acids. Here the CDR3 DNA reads TGTGCCAGCAGTCGAGGACAGGGCTGGGGGGAGCAGTACTTC. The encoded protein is CASSRGQGWGEQYF. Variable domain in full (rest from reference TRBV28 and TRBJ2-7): DVKVTQSSRYLVKRTGEKVFLECVQDMDHENMFWYRQDPGLGLRLIYFSYDVKMKEKGDIPEGYSVSREKKERFSLILESASTNQTSMYLCASSRGQGWGEQYFGPGTRLTVT.

The DNA of the CDR3 is TGTGCCAGCAGGCCCCCGGGCGGGAGGAACGAGCAGTACTTC. Translated, it gives CASRPPGGRNEQYF. The rearrangement links TRBV28 to TRBJ2-7, with 8 bases identical to TRBD2. J lost 5 bases, V lost 6 bases, and 9 bases had no gene match. CDR1 and CDR2 from the germline V gene are MDHEN and SYDVKM. The CDR3 totals 14 residues. The variable domain in full, completed from reference TRBV28 and TRBJ2-7, reads DVKVTQSSRYLVKRTGEKVFLECVQDMDHENMFWYRQDPGLGLRLIYFSYDVKMKEKGDIPEGYSVSREKKERFSLILESASTNQTSMYLCASRPPGGRNEQYFGPGTRLTVT.

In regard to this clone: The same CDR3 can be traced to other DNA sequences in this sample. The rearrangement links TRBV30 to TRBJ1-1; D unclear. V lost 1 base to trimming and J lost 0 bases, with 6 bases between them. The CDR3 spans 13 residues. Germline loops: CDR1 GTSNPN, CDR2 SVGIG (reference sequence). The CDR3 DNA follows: TGTGCCTGGAGTGGGCAAATGAACACTGAAGCTTTCTTT. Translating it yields CAWSGQMNTEAFF.

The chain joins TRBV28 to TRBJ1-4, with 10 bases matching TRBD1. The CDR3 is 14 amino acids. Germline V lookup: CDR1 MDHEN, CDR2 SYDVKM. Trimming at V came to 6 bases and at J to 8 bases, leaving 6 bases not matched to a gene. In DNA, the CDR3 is TGTGCCAGCAGGTTGACAGGGGGCGCGGAAAAACTGTTTTTT. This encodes CASRLTGGAEKLFF.

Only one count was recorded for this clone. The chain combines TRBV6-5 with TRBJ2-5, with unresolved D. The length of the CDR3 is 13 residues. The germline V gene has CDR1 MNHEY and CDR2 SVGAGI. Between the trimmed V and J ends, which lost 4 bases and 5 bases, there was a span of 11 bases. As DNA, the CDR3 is TGTGCCAGCAGTTCTTTCCTGAGGGAGACCCAGTACTTC. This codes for CASSSFLRETQYF.

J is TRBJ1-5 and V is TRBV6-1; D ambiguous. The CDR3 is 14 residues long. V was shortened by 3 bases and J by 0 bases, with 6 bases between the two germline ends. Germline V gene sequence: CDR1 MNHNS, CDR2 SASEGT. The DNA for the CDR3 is TGTGCCAGCAGTGATATGCATAGCAATCAGCCCCAGCATTTT. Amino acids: CASSDMHSNQPQHF.

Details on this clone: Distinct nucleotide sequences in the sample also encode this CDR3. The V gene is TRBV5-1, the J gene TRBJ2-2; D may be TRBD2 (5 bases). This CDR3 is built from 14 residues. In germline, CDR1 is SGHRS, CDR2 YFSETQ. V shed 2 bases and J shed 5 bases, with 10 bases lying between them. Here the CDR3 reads CASSLTGSTGELFF. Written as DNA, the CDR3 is TGCGCCAGCAGCTTAACGGGAAGTACCGGGGAGCTGTTTTTT.